The T cell receptor beta chain described here comes from a study of cytomegalovirus exposure and HLA in healthy donors (dated by TCRdb to between 2016 and 2019). For the study in its entirety: An earlier analysis of 587 of the donors reported about 280 Gb of sequence data and 95 million to 120 million unique TCR beta sequences obtained from about 179 million T cells. In a later genetic analysis, genome-wide SNP genotypes for about 55% of the 666 donors were used, and that subset was treated as a discovery cohort. Rather than drawing on any new phenotypic data, the later analysis identified candidate immune exposures from TCR beta sequences and the way those sequences occurred across donors. Among the roughly 370 genotyped donors, roughly 80% belonged to the genetic ancestry cluster associated with self-reported Caucasian donors. A separate validation cohort of roughly 110 different subjects was used in addition to the roughly 700-subject first cohort. Because of strong linkage in the cohort, roughly five DR-DQ haplotypes were treated as single units for association and clustering. High-throughput TCR immunosequencing, statistical association of individual TCRs with disease status, and machine learning were combined to predict cytomegalovirus infection status. Among approximately 370 genotyped donors of the cohort, an average of around 250,000 unique TCR beta nucleotide sequences was sequenced per donor, of which about 19% were non-productive. All discovery cohort repertoires had been generated using a single sequencing platform. The study profiled the T cell repertoires of hundreds of subjects by immunosequencing and related them to cytomegalovirus serostatus. Donor age, sex, ethnicity and CMV serostatus were compiled together with the repertoire data. Typing coverage varied by locus: roughly 620-640 donors for A, B, C, DRB1 and DQB1; around 560 for DQA1; 600 to 610 for DPA1; 450 to 480 for DPB1. An early release covering approximately 600 HLA-typed donors comprised approximately 300 gigabases of sequencing data and roughly 86 million unique TCR sequences. In an earlier analysis of roughly 600 of the donors, high-throughput TCR beta sequencing was used to judge whether each TCR beta V gene segment behaved as functional or pseudogenic. The study aimed to test whether signatures of past pathogen exposure could be identified by cataloging public T cell receptors. HLA typing included class I and class II loci at four-digit resolution. In a later analysis, previously published TCR beta repertoires from 666 donors were re-analyzed and high-resolution HLA genotyping was added so that TCR occurrence patterns could be studied. Overall study results and their limits: The classifier was reported to diagnose cytomegalovirus status with high specificity and sensitivity in both the original and validation cohorts. The sequencing pipeline was judged likely to have produced a cluster of highly shared sequence variants as a technical artifact. Most TCR sequences were observed very rarely across donors, whereas some public TCRs were present in many individuals. Sequencing depth was assumed to be roughly uniform across donors in the presence/absence analyses, though that assumption may not hold. A further reported finding was that TCR beta sequences accurately predicted the HLA-A and HLA-B alleles for most subjects in the first cohort. The 87-base-pair reads could not distinguish some IMGT-functional V segments, including TRBV6-2 and TRBV6-3, so those segments were excluded. In vitro tests confirmed that a few of the cytomegalovirus-associated TCR beta chains recognize cytomegalovirus antigens. In a later analysis, several top co-occurrence clusters were reported to appear linked to parvovirus B19, influenza, CMV and Epstein-Barr virus. The authors suggested that the approach could potentially be generalized to other disease states and immunological phenotypes. An earlier analysis of approximately 500 of the donors showed that most TCR beta V segments appeared in productive rearrangements either about 87% or about 30% of the time, which broadly matched IMGT annotations. Because counts were too low, seventeen rarely observed V segments, including chromosome 9 orphons, were excluded from the earlier analysis of 587 of the donors. According to a later analysis, TCR association rates differed among HLA loci, with DRB1 alleles showing the most associated TCRs and HLA-C alleles showing the fewest. According to a later genetic analysis, donors in an Asian-associated ancestry cluster had fewer N-insertions in productive TCRs than the roughly 660-donor mean. A total of roughly 160 TCR beta chains were listed by the study as associated with cytomegalovirus. Strong co-occurrence of HLA alleles, especially DR and DQ, made assigning TCR associations to individual alleles difficult. A later analysis associated approximately 17,000 TCR beta sequences with specific HLA alleles at a false discovery rate of 0.05. V-gene and J-gene trimming of TCR beta chains was associated with a missense DCLRE1C variant in a later genetic analysis, and the association was replicated in an independent cohort. Correlated functional status among segregating V segments might be attributable to linkage disequilibrium, but an unknown experimental factor could not be ruled out. CMV serostatus was the only immune exposure information available for the cohort. In a later analysis, HLA-associated TCR beta chains showed more clonal expansion and lower generation probabilities than non-associated chains that were equally common. Only TCR beta chains were sequenced in this cohort, and the absence of alpha or paired-chain data limited detectable features. According to a later analysis, most CMV-associated TCR beta chains appeared to be HLA-restricted, and the HLA associations seemed to be driven largely by CMV exposure. HLA typing was unavailable for some donors at each locus, so association tests used only the typed subset.

On this clone: Its antigen is not yet known. Base-call qualities are not available, and no considerably larger clone is one nucleotide away.

The library was generated by the immunoSEQ multiplex PCR assay. A mixture of 60 forward primers for TCR Vbeta segments and 13 reverse primers for TCR Jbeta segments was used in the multiplex PCR. A multiplex PCR assay on genomic DNA amplified the CDR3 region of rearranged TCR beta genes. On the Illumina HiSeq System, the amplified TCR beta libraries were sequenced as 87-base-pair reads. In the paper's pipeline: Across the 500 to 750 repertoires, a later analysis counted roughly 77 million unique TCR beta chains, roughly 11 million of which were shared by at least two donors. Raw reads were error-corrected and collapsed into unique sequences with a nearest-neighbor algorithm that merged closely related sequences to remove PCR and sequencing errors. CDR3 sequences were aligned to IMGT reference sequences to assign V, D and J gene segments. For a sequence to be retained, at least a six-nucleotide match to both a V gene segment and a J gene segment was required. Rearrangements were called productive when the CDR3 lacked stop codons and stayed in frame with V and J; all others were non-productive. Following IMGT convention, CDR3 was defined as the stretch from the second conserved V-encoded cysteine up to the conserved J-encoded phenylalanine. The earlier analysis of fewer than 700 of the donors excluded sequences that lacked an unambiguous match to a single V gene segment. In an earlier analysis of approximately 590 of the donors, V segments were called functional above 56.7% productive rearrangements and were called segregating when the between-donor standard deviation exceeded 5%. To diagnose cytomegalovirus status from the catalog of TCR beta chain sequences, a statistical classification framework was built. V and J gene assignment, in a later analysis, came from comparing TCR nucleotide sequences with IMGT/GENE-DB human TR gene sequences. Using the TCRdist pipeline, a later analysis assigned CDR3 sequences along with most-parsimonious VDJ recombination scenarios. In a later analysis, each TCR beta chain was defined by its CDR3 amino acid sequence together with its V-gene family, and reads without a unique V-gene family were excluded. To address suspected cross-contamination and a sequencing artifact, a later analysis removed approximately 590 highly shared, low-generation-probability nucleotide sequences. For each public chain, a later analysis derived a clonal expansion index from normalized ranks of inferred template counts within each repertoire. In a later analysis, generation probabilities were computed using a VDJ recombination model fitted to out-of-frame rearrangements, and the results were checked against IGoR. In a later analysis, TCR-TCR, TCR-HLA and TCR-CMV co-occurrence was scored with hypergeometric tests, and a repertoire-size bias correction was applied to TCR pairs. A later analysis estimated false discovery rates by permuting HLA or CMV assignments 20 times. In a later analysis, co-occurring TCRs were grouped with DBSCAN, and TCRdist sequence similarity was added when clustering was performed within HLA-allele-positive subsets. Co-occurrence clustering excluded repertoires with fewer than 30,000 or more than 120,000 public chains, plus five with anomalous nucleotide sharing. TCRdb limited this immuneACCESS table to in-frame rearrangements with V and J called. A share of clones is missing; checked studies link under half to unresolved V genes, and the rest is unexplained. That table supplies the V and J calls and clone size; D and trimming were determined from the DNA. The sample has 130,000 to 150,000 clones on record, roughly 85% of them singletons. Less than 4% of the sample belongs to the ten largest clones.

As encoded in the germline V gene, CDR1 is SGHRS while CDR2 is YFSETQ. The CDR3 holds 15 amino acids from the cysteine to the phenylalanine. This entry keeps only the CDR3 DNA: 45 bases, framed from base 1. Ends trimmed: V by 2 bases, J by 6 bases; bases unmatched to a gene: 9. The cohort was made up of roughly 670 healthy bone marrow donors. At the time of sampling, every cohort member was nominally healthy, though immune exposures that went unrecorded were likely present. The donor tested CMV seronegative and was one of the 352 seronegative cohort members. Each donor provided a peripheral blood sample, and peripheral blood mononuclear cells were used for TCR beta sequencing. Genomic DNA was extracted from the blood cell samples with the Qiagen DNeasy Blood Extraction Kit.

The sample consisted of PBMCs. The V gene is TRBV5-1 and the J gene is TRBJ2-3; TRBD1 fits 7 bases in the junction. The TCR originated in a male donor in good health and CMV-seronegative. The CDR3 reads as follows: CASSLEGGRWDTQYF. In nucleotide form, the sequence is TGCGCCAGCAGCTTAGAAGGGGGCCGATGGGATACGCAGTATTTT.